The table lists the clone carrying this T cell receptor (beta chain) with a few counts. An end of the junction differs from the germline gene, which may be a read error. The sample originates from a study of T cells in Graves' hyperthyroidism and ophthalmopathy. RNA transcripts gave rise to amplified TCR beta CDR3 regions. An initial round of RT-PCR targeting the TCR CDR3 relied on the HTBI primer set. TCRdb analysed the multiplex PCR reads with MiXCR anew, one entry per CDR3 protein. Counted here are 500,000 to 700,000 distinct CDR3 sequences, 16% occurring once; the ten biggest clones make up under 20%. The germline V gene has CDR1 SNHLY and CDR2 FYNNEI. CDR3 length equals 14 residues. Aged 18 to 65, the patients had hyperthyroidism that was newly diagnosed and had lasted under 2 months.

The clonotype was recovered from a woman younger than 30 with Graves' hyperthyroidism. Sequenced sample: blood. V is TRBV2 and J is TRBJ1-1; 8 bases are shared with TRBD1. DNA of the CDR3: TGTGCCAGCAGCTTGACAGGGGCTGGGACTGGAGCTTTCTTT. Residues: CASSLTGAGTGAFF. The full variable domain, with the rest looked up from reference TRBV2 and TRBJ1-1, is EPEVTQTPSHQVTQMGQEVILRCVPISNHLYFYWYRQILGQKVEFLVSFYNNEISEKSEIFDDQFSVERPDGSNFTLKIRSTKLEDSAMYFCASSLTGAGTGAFFGQGTRLTVV.